One sample yielded the 16 T cell receptor beta chains listed below, sequenced in a study of blood T cell repertoires in COVID-19. The method was immunoSEQ multiplex PCR; TCRdb's version includes in-frame clones alone and lacks a portion of them. The data contain tens of thousands of clones, 86% of them singletons. Sequencing used peripheral blood. The receptors were sampled from a woman older than 75 in a cohort sampled during active or convalescent COVID-19.

The chain links TRBV18 to TRBJ1-2, with a possible D match to TRBD1 (6 bases). The CDR3 sequence is 13 residues long. Per the germline V gene, CDR1 is KGHSH and CDR2 is LQKENI. V shed 2 bases and J shed 7 bases, with 11 bases lying between them. The CDR3 region is CASSPETRGGYTF. The CDR3 coding sequence is TGTGCCAGCTCACCAGAAACCAGGGGTGGCTACACCTTC.

This chain links TRBV11-2 with TRBJ2-2, with 10 bases identical to TRBD2. The germline CDR1 and CDR2 sequences are SGHAT and FQNNGV. This CDR3 is 16 amino acids long. The V segment lost 3 bases and the J segment 0 bases; nucleotides outside the gene matches: 1. CDR3 in amino acids: CASSFTSGTNTGELFF. The CDR3 nucleotides are TGTGCCAGCAGCTTTACTAGCGGGACGAACACCGGGGAGCTGTTTTTT.

The chain uses TRBV5-1 and TRBJ2-3, with D perhaps matching TRBD2 (5 bases). Per the germline V gene, CDR1 is SGHRS and CDR2 is YFSETQ. There are 16 residues in the CDR3. Trimming took 0 bases from V and 6 from J, leaving 17 bases between them. The CDR3 nucleotides are TGCGCCAGCAGCTTGGGGGATGTTGGAGGATGGGATACGCAGTATTTT. Protein: CASSLGDVGGWDTQYF. The entire variable domain, with the rest obtained from reference TRBV5-1 and TRBJ2-3, is as follows: KAGVTQTPRYLIKTRGQQVTLSCSPISGHRSVSWYQQTPGQGLQFLFEYFSETQRNKGNFPGRFSGRQFSNSRSEMNVSTLELGDSALYLCASSLGDVGGWDTQYFGPGTRLTVL.

The chain has TRBV19 and TRBJ1-5; 8 bases are shared with TRBD1. Germline values: CDR1 LNHDA, CDR2 SQIVND (reference sequence). CDR3 length: 18 residues. J lost 2 bases, V lost 3 bases, and 12 bases had no gene match. The CDR3 DNA sequence: TGTGCCAGTAGTATCACCGGGCAGGGGGCGCGGGGCAATCAGCCCCAGCATTTT. It encodes CASSITGQGARGNQPQHF.

The chain employs TRBV28 and TRBJ2-1; the match to TRBD2 covers 7 bases. The V gene end was trimmed by 6 bases and the J gene end by 10 bases; junction bases not matched to a gene: 12. The germline CDR1 and CDR2 sequences are MDHEN and SYDVKM. This CDR3 spans 14 amino acids. CDR3 bases: TGTGCCAGCAGCCTAAGCGGGACTATAGTCGAGCAGTTCTTC. Amino acid sequence: CASSLSGTIVEQFF.

The CDR3 DNA reads TGCGCCAGCAGCGGGAGTTCCTACACTGAAGCTTTCTTT. Residues: CASSGSSYTEAFF. The V call is TRBV5-1, the J call TRBJ1-1; D unresolved. The CDR3 has 13 residues. Per the germline V gene, CDR1 is SGHRS and CDR2 is YFSETQ. V was clipped by 4 bases and J by 3 bases, with 10 bases between them.

The chain has TRBV12-5 and TRBJ1-2; TRBD1 aligns across 8 bases. Germline V lookup: CDR1 LGHNT, CDR2 FRNRAP. The CDR3 totals 16 residues. The junction had 16 bases not matched to a gene; V was cut back by 6 bases and J by 7 bases. CDR3 residues: CASGSDFRGLIGGYTF. The CDR3 region has the DNA TGTGCTAGTGGCTCAGACTTCAGGGGGCTCATAGGTGGCTACACCTTC. Full variable domain (outside the CDR3, taken from reference TRBV12-5 and TRBJ1-2): DARVTQTPRHKVTEMGQEVTMRCQPILGHNTVFWYRQTMMQGLELLAYFRNRAPLDDSGMPKDRFSAEMPDATLATLKIQPSEPRDSAVYFCASGSDFRGLIGGYTFGSGTRLTVV.

This clone was recorded once. The gene calls are TRBV5-4 and TRBJ1-1; 8 nucleotides agree with TRBD1. The CDR3 covers 14 residues. The germline V gene encodes CDR1 SGHNT and CDR2 YYREEE (reference sequence). The junction had 7 bases not matched to a gene; V was cut back by 4 bases and J by 5 bases. The CDR3 region has the DNA TGTGCCAGCAGCCCGCGACAGGGGAAGACTGAAGCTTTCTTT. It is translated as CASSPRQGKTEAFF. The complete variable domain, with remaining parts taken from reference TRBV5-4 and TRBJ1-1, reads ETGVTQSPTHLIKTRGQQVTLRCSSQSGHNTVSWYQQALGQGPQFIFQYYREEENGRGNFPPRFSGLQFPNYSSELNVNALELDDSALYLCASSPRQGKTEAFFGQGTRLTVV.

This clone was seen many times. CDR3 DNA sequence: TGTGCCAGCAGCAAAGTGACTAGCGGGACCACCTACGAGCAGTACGTC. This translates into CASSKVTSGTTYEQYV. The J gene is TRBJ2-7, the V gene TRBV21-1; the table's D call of TRBD2 was not tested on the DNA. TRBV21-1 is flagged as a pseudogene. The CDR3 loop spans 16 amino acids.

The chain combines TRBV28 with TRBJ2-5, with D maybe TRBD2 (6 bases). Germline V lookup: CDR1 MDHEN, CDR2 SYDVKM. This CDR3 is 15 amino acids long. The V end lost 6 bases, the J end lost 7 bases, and 21 bases lay between the germline ends. The CDR3 DNA follows: TGTGCCAGCAGCCCTCCCGGGAGACCTAGCCCGACCCAGTACTTC. The encoded protein is CASSPPGRPSPTQYF.

This clone occurred a few times. This chain uses TRBV24-1 with TRBJ1-2, with 8 positions matching TRBD1. V lost 4 bases and J lost 4; bases outside the gene matches: 4. CDR1 is KGHDR, CDR2 SFDVKD, per germline. The CDR3 contains 14 residues. Here the CDR3 reads CATSETGAIYGYTF. CDR3 DNA: TGTGCCACCAGTGAGACAGGGGCTATCTATGGCTACACCTTC.

This chain connects TRBV7-6 to TRBJ1-2; tentative D call: TRBD1 (5 bases). The ends were cut back, 5 bases at V and 3 bases at J, with 13 bases in the middle. Germline lookup yields CDR1 SGHVS and CDR2 FNYEAQ. CDR3 length: 14 amino acids. CDR3 bases: TGTGCCAGCAGCCCGTGGGGAGGGGACTATGGCTACACCTTC. This gives the protein CASSPWGGDYGYTF.

This chain uses TRBV18 with TRBJ2-5; tentatively, D is TRBD2 (6 bases). With 6 bases removed from V and 4 bases from J, the gap between germline ends came to 24 bases. The CDR3 runs 17 residues. Germline assignment: CDR1 KGHSH and CDR2 LQKENI. The CDR3 nucleotides are TGTGCCAGCTCCCGCTTCGTAAGGAAGGGGACTCGAGAGACCCAGTACTTC. As protein: CASSRFVRKGTRETQYF.

This chain connects TRBV19 to TRBJ2-2, with D perhaps matching TRBD2 (5 bases). The CDR3 is 16 amino acids. The V end was cut by 3 bases, the J end by 4 bases, with 15 bases between. CDR1 is LNHDA, CDR2 SQIVND, per germline (reference sequence). CDR3 coding DNA: TGTGCCAGTAGTATTGGAGCGGAGGCTGGCACCGGGGAGCTGTTTTTT. Its translation is CASSIGAEAGTGELFF.

This chain links TRBV19 with TRBJ1-1, with 9 nucleotides matching TRBD1. This CDR3 spans 13 amino acids. Germline CDR1 and CDR2: LNHDA and SQIVND (reference sequence). With 7 bases clipped from V and 1 base from J, the junction kept 1 base outside the gene matches. The CDR3 here is CASKGQGNTEAFF. CDR3 DNA: TGTGCCAGTAAGGGACAGGGGAACACTGAAGCTTTCTTT.

This chain joins TRBV7-9 and TRBJ1-1; TRBD1 matches 9 bases. This CDR3 is 15 amino acids long. Germline V CDR1 and CDR2: SEHNR, FQNEAQ (reference sequence). Trimming removed 5 bases from V and 6 bases from J; junction bases left unmatched: 10. The CDR3 coding sequence is TGTGCCAGCAGCCCAACAGGGGGCGCGATTCCTGAAGCTTTCTTT. Its protein is CASSPTGGAIPEAFF.